Here is one T cell receptor (beta chain) with its context. In its sample, this clonotype was seen a few times. There is no known antigen for this receptor. No base qualities exist here, and no much larger clone lies one base off it. The meaning of the sample's treatment or condition label: in vitro stimulation with specific CMV peptide epitopes to enrich CMV-specific T cells. The sample is drawn from a study of T cell repertoires in cytomegalovirus infection (dated by TCRdb to about 2019). A note on the overall study: Recently identified HLA-C-restricted CMV epitopes, whose presentation resists viral immunomodulation, were targeted by peptide stimulations together with well-studied HLA-B-restricted epitopes. Donor HLA type was relevant to the analysis, as public TCR beta signatures indicated carriage of CMV infection together with the matching HLA type.

The data were produced on an Illumina HiSeq 1500. In TCRdb, the public reads were trimmed at Q25 with fastp and aligned with MiXCR, with productive beta chains retained. Every distinct CDR3 protein forms one entry, paired with its most common genes and DNA. For this sample there are around 100,000 distinct CDR3 sequences; about 40% appear just once. Around 70% of the sample is in the top ten clones. Here is what the overall study found, with its caveats: Cumulative frequency of public TCR beta family members discriminated carriers of CMV infection plus the relevant HLA type in this cohort and an independent approximately 350-donor cohort. The ex vivo response was dominated by HLA-C-restricted CMV-specific TCR beta clonotypes, which also provided the single most frequent clonotype in two of eight donors.

The source is a human donor in good health (CMV status not recorded). Some clones in this sample may be carry-over from other donors' samples. The sequencing used CD8+ T cells from cultured PBMCs, collected from culture after CMV antigen stimulation.

The sequenced DNA: TGTGCCAGCAGCCTTACAGGTTATGCAACTAATGAAAAACTGTTTTTT. Its amino acids are CASSLTGYATNEKLFF. The receptor chain draws on TRBV14 and TRBJ1-4; a tentative D call is TRBD1 (5 bases match). The germline V gene yields SGHDN for CDR1 and FVKESK for CDR2. V drops 4 bases and J drops 0 bases, leaving 12 bases in between. The cysteine opens and the phenylalanine closes a CDR3 of 16 amino acids. Only CDR3 DNA remains: 48 bases, in frame from the first base.